What follows are 6 T cell receptor beta chains derived from one specimen sequenced in a study of cytomegalovirus exposure and HLA in healthy donors. Primers: 60 Vbeta forward and 13 Jbeta reverse. Assay: immunoSEQ multiplex PCR; the TCRdb copy retains only in-frame clones and omits some. The data contain under 200,000 clones, roughly 80% of them singletons. The sequenced sample was PBMCs. The receptors originated from a man aged 18 to 35 in good health and CMV-seronegative.

The J gene is TRBJ2-4, the V gene TRBV25-1; the D gene is possibly TRBD1 (5 bases). Trimming shortened V by 4 bases and J by 6 bases, and 7 bases separated the two germline ends. CDR1 MGHDK and CDR2 SYGVNS come from the germline V gene. The CDR3 covers 12 residues. The CDR3 reads CASSVGLNIQYF. The DNA of the CDR3 is TGTGCCAGCAGTGTGGGGCTAAACATTCAGTACTTC.

CDR3 DNA sequence: TGCAGCGTTGAAGATCGGGGACAAGGCAGATACGAGCAGTACTTC. Protein product: CSVEDRGQGRYEQYF. The genes are TRBV29-1 and TRBJ2-7; a weak D match, TRBD1 (6 bases). CDR1 and CDR2 (germline): SQVTM, ANQGSEA. With 0 bases removed from V and 4 bases from J, the gap between germline ends came to 16 bases. This CDR3 is built from 15 residues.

V gene TRBV5-4 combines with J gene TRBJ2-3, with TRBD2 matching 7 bases. Germline V gives CDR1 SGHNT, CDR2 YYREEE (reference sequence). Unmatched junction bases numbered 7, after V lost 2 bases and J lost 1 base. The CDR3 spans 16 residues. The CDR3 reads CASSFWAGAGTDTQYF. CDR3 bases: TGTGCCAGCAGCTTCTGGGCGGGAGCTGGCACAGATACGCAGTATTTT.

CDR3 sequence: CASSLGTSPYEQYF. The CDR3 coding sequence is TGTGCCAGCAGCTTAGGGACATCACCCTACGAGCAGTACTTC. The rearrangement uses TRBV7-6 and TRBJ2-7; possibly TRBD1 for D (5 bases). Trimming shortened V by 1 base and J by 2 bases, and 9 bases separated the two germline ends. CDR3 length equals 14 residues. Per the germline V gene, CDR1 is SGHVS and CDR2 is FNYEAQ.

J is TRBJ1-5 and V is TRBV30; D possibly corresponds to TRBD1 (5 bases). This CDR3 has 14 amino acids. Between the trimmed V and J ends, which lost 6 bases and 1 base, there was a span of 13 bases. From germline, CDR1 is GTSNPN and CDR2 SVGIG (reference sequence). The CDR3 is CACTTAGSNQPQHF. The CDR3 DNA is TGTGCCTGTACGACAGCTGGGAGCAATCAGCCCCAGCATTTT.

This rearrangement joins TRBV6-1 to TRBJ1-2; 8 nucleotides match TRBD1. Trimming took 6 bases from V and 6 from J; bases not matched to a gene: 9. Germline V CDR1 and CDR2: MNHNS, SASEGT. There are 14 residues in the CDR3. CDR3 DNA: TGTGCCAGCAGCCAAGATACAGGGGGGAATGGCTACACCTTC. This gives the protein CASSQDTGGNGYTF.